The clone carrying this T cell receptor (beta chain) is medium-sized in the sample. Its target is unknown. This entry comes from a study of vaccination and CD4 T cells after COVID-19. Overall study: The study drew post-COVID samples a median 101 days after diagnosis (range 35 to 161).

The Oncomine TCR Beta short-read assay sequenced DNA from cultured CD4+ T cells. TCRdb called the PCR reads again in MiXCR, with one record for every CDR3 protein. The sample lists around 10,000 distinct CDR3 sequences, roughly a fifth occurring once. Treatment described: roughly ten-day PBMC culture with coronavirus spike peptide pools or control peptides (ViraFEST assay). Cultures got half-medium changes with IL-2 on days 3 and 7. Trimming took 8 bases from V and 6 from J; bases not matched to a gene: 14. The CDR3 is 15 amino acids. Per germline, CDR1 DFQATT and CDR2 SNEGSKA (reference sequence). This clonotype was obtained from a human donor who had recovered from COVID-19. The source was CD4+ T cells from blood, cultured in vitro, collected after SARS-CoV-2 vaccination. The chain employs TRBV20-1 and TRBJ2-1, with TRBD2 matching 9 bases. Here the CDR3 reads CSSLPRTSVINEQFF. As DNA, the CDR3 is TGCAGTTCGCTACCCCGGACTAGCGTCATCAATGAGCAGTTCTTC.